Detailed here is one TCR beta chain. These data belong to a study of memory CD4+ T cells and cytomegalovirus serostatus. Overall study context: Of the healthy Belgian adults, under 10 were CMV seropositive and 20 to 30 seronegative.

Single viable CD3+CD4+CD8-CD45RO+ cells were sorted as the memory CD4+ T cells. CD4+ T cells were isolated by positive magnetic selection. CDR1 MNHNS and CDR2 SASEGT come from the germline V gene. Trimming shortened V by 6 bases and J by 0 bases, and 13 bases separated the two germline ends. The CDR3 has 15 residues. Using immunoSEQ multiplex PCR, the repertoire was profiled, and TCRdb retains in-frame clones only, with some absent. This table holds approximately 52,000 clones, roughly 80% found once. The receptor's source is an adult in good health and CMV-seronegative. The chain employs TRBV6-1 and TRBJ2-3; weak D call: TRBD2 (6 bases). The sequenced sample was memory CD4+ T cells from blood. This CDR3 reads CASSPPGTSTDTQYF. The CDR3 bases are TGTGCCAGCAGCCCCCCGGGGACTAGCACAGATACGCAGTATTTT.